Below, 18 T cell receptor beta chains from the same sample are listed, as sequenced in a study of blood T cell repertoires in COVID-19. The data were produced by immunoSEQ multiplex PCR, yet TCRdb's version contains in-frame clones alone and is incomplete. The sample includes 300,000 to 400,000 clones, over 75% of them seen just once. The sample was peripheral blood. The receptors shown here come from a human donor in a cohort sampled during active COVID-19.

This sequence joins TRBV28 and TRBJ1-1, with 7 bases lining up with TRBD1. V was pared by 1 base and J by 4 bases, with 6 bases of the junction left unmatched. The CDR3 contains 15 residues. CDR1 and CDR2 (germline): MDHEN, SYDVKM. CDR3 region: CASSLFTGAITEAFF. As DNA, the CDR3 is TGTGCCAGCAGTTTATTCACAGGGGCGATCACTGAAGCTTTCTTT.

The rearrangement uses TRBV12-3 or TRBV12-4 and TRBJ2-7; TRBD1 agrees at 9 bases. This CDR3 comprises 13 residues. Trimming took 4 bases from V and 6 from J; bases not matched to a gene: 4. The CDR3 here is CASSWDRASEQYF. CDR3 DNA sequence: TGTGCCAGCAGTTGGGACAGGGCTAGCGAGCAGTACTTC.

CDR3 in DNA: TGCGCCAGCAGCCAAGCCGTCGGTATTTCCCTCCACTTT. Residues: CASSQAVGISLHF. V usage is TRBV4-1 and J usage is TRBJ1-6; D call uncertain. Trimming cost V 1 base and J 14 bases, with 12 bases left between them. Per the germline V gene, CDR1 is MGHRA and CDR2 is YSYEKL. The CDR3 runs 13 residues.

V is TRBV13 and J is TRBJ2-3; D perhaps matches TRBD2 (6 bases). Germline values: CDR1 PRHDT, CDR2 FYEKMQ (reference sequence). This CDR3 contains 12 residues. The V end lost 5 bases, the J end lost 6 bases, and 9 bases lay between the germline ends. The CDR3 nucleotides are TGTGCCAGCAGCCCAAGCGGGGATACGCAGTATTTT. Its protein product is CASSPSGDTQYF.

J is TRBJ2-7 and V is TRBV10-3, with 9 bases that match TRBD2. V shed 6 bases and J 0 bases; nucleotides not matched to a gene: 3. In germline, CDR1 is ENHRY, CDR2 SYGVKD. This CDR3 is built from 14 residues. The CDR3 coding sequence is TGTGCCATCAGACGACTAGCGGACTCCTACGAGCAGTACTTC. As protein: CAIRRLADSYEQYF.

The chain employs TRBV4-1 and TRBJ2-1, with 10 bases lining up with TRBD2. The CDR3 consists of 16 residues. The germline gives CDR1 MGHRA, CDR2 YSYEKL. Trimming took 4 bases from V and 4 from J; bases not matched to a gene: 7. The CDR3, as DNA: TGCGCCAGCAGCCCTGGCCGGACTAGCGGATACAATGAGCAGTTCTTC. This sequence encodes CASSPGRTSGYNEQFF.

This clone was observed a few times. The chain carries TRBV15 and TRBJ1-3; tentatively, D is TRBD1 (6 bases). The germline CDR1 and CDR2 sequences are LNHNV and YYDKDF (reference sequence). Between the trimmed V and J ends, which lost 4 bases and 0 bases, there was a span of 10 bases. The CDR3 contains 15 residues. This CDR3 is CATSTPTGSGNTIYF. CDR3 sequence (DNA): TGTGCCACCAGCACTCCGACAGGCTCTGGAAACACCATATATTTT. Together with reference TRBV15 and TRBJ1-3, the CDR3 gives the full variable domain: DAMVIQNPRYQVTQFGKPVTLSCSQTLNHNVMYWYQQKSSQAPKLLFHYYDKDFNNEADTPDNFQSRRPNTSFCFLDIRSPGLGDTAMYLCATSTPTGSGNTIYFGEGSWLTVV.

This clone was recorded only once. The chain recombines TRBV9 with TRBJ1-4, with 8 bases identical to TRBD1. Germline V gene lookup returns CDR1 SGDLS and CDR2 YYNGEE. V shed 4 bases, J shed 0 bases, and the junction held 11 bases outside the gene matches. The CDR3 has 18 amino acids. CDR3 sequence (DNA): TGTGCCAGCAGCTTGGGACAGGACGGAAAAGCAACTAATGAAAAACTGTTTTTT. This sequence encodes CASSLGQDGKATNEKLFF.

V and J are TRBV3-1 (or the pseudogene TRBV3-2) and TRBJ2-7; 8 positions match TRBD1. This CDR3 is 15 amino acids long. The germline CDR1 and CDR2 sequences are LGHDT and YNNKEL (reference sequence). The ends lost 3 bases at V and 5 bases at J; junction bases unmatched: 9. CDR3 nucleotides: TGTGCCAGCAGCCACTTTGGGACAGGTGGTAACGAGCAGTACTTC. Amino acids: CASSHFGTGGNEQYF.

The chain has TRBV2 and TRBJ2-6, with a tentative D call TRBD1 (6 bases). With 0 bases removed from V and 2 bases from J, the gap between germline ends came to 8 bases. Germline loops: CDR1 SNHLY, CDR2 FYNNEI. This CDR3 is 16 amino acids long. The CDR3 DNA follows: TGTGCCAGCAGTGAAGCAGGGGGACCTGGGGCCAACGTCCTGACTTTC. It specifies CASSEAGGPGANVLTF.

A single count supports this clone. CDR3 residues: CASSQSGEWGSYEQYF. The CDR3 DNA is TGCGCCAGCAGCCAATCAGGGGAATGGGGTAGCTACGAGCAGTACTTC. The chain uses TRBV4-1 and TRBJ2-7; D is possibly TRBD1 (6 bases). The CDR3 is 16 amino acids. V was shortened by 2 bases and J by 3 bases, with 17 bases between the two germline ends. Germline loops: CDR1 MGHRA, CDR2 YSYEKL.

The gene calls are TRBV7-9 and TRBJ2-7, with D possibly TRBD2 on 6 matching bases. The CDR3 is 16 residues long. The V and J ends lost 5 bases and 5 bases respectively, with 22 bases between them. The germline V gene encodes CDR1 SEHNR and CDR2 FQNEAQ (reference sequence). CDR3 protein: CASSGDGGEVPHEQYF. Written as DNA, the CDR3 is TGTGCCAGCAGCGGAGACGGCGGGGAGGTCCCGCACGAGCAGTACTTC.

This clone has a handful of counts. The chain links TRBV14 to TRBJ1-1; TRBD1 aligns across 8 bases. This CDR3 has 14 residues. With 2 bases clipped from V and 5 bases from J, the junction kept 4 bases outside the gene matches. Germline-derived CDR1 and CDR2 are SGHDN and FVKESK. CDR3 nucleotide sequence: TGTGCCAGCAGCCAACTGACAGGGGTAACTGAAGCTTTCTTT. It translates to CASSQLTGVTEAFF.

V gene TRBV5-1 combines with J gene TRBJ1-1, with 9 bases matching TRBD1. The V and J ends lost 3 bases and 4 bases, in that order; junction bases with no gene match: 7. The CDR3 has 15 amino acids. The germline V gene encodes CDR1 SGHRS and CDR2 YFSETQ. The CDR3 region has the DNA TGCGCCAGCAGCTACCGGACAGGGGAGGGCACTGAAGCTTTCTTT. It encodes CASSYRTGEGTEAFF.

The chain combines TRBV3-1 (or the pseudogene TRBV3-2) with TRBJ1-1; D gene ambiguous. The CDR3 covers 16 residues. CDR1 is LGHDT, CDR2 YNNKEL, per germline (reference sequence). V was trimmed by 4 bases and J by 1 base, leaving 16 bases between them. This CDR3 is CASSPPTVSQNTEAFF. As DNA, the CDR3 is TGTGCCAGCAGCCCACCCACCGTGAGCCAGAACACTGAAGCTTTCTTT.

The CDR3 protein is CASSGDGGRTEAFF. The CDR3 DNA is TGTGCCAGCAGTGGGGATGGTGGGAGGACTGAAGCTTTCTTT. This rearrangement joins TRBV2 to TRBJ1-1; no clear D gene. Trimming stripped 4 bases from V and 5 bases from J, with 14 bases between. The CDR3 has 14 residues. Germline CDR1 reads SNHLY; CDR2 reads FYNNEI.

The chain employs TRBV19 and TRBJ1-2; no clear D. Germline CDR1 reads LNHDA; CDR2 reads SQIVND (reference sequence). CDR3 length equals 14 residues. V was cut by 5 bases and J by 5 bases, with 15 bases left in between. Written as DNA, the CDR3 is TGTGCCAGTAGTTCACCTCGAGGATCTTATGGCTACACCTTC. Protein: CASSSPRGSYGYTF.

The CDR3 DNA reads TGTGCCAGTACCCATGGACAGCGCCTCGCTGAAGCTTTCTTT. It specifies CASTHGQRLAEAFF. The chain carries TRBV19 and TRBJ1-1; D is possibly TRBD1 (6 bases). Trimming took off 7 bases at V and 6 bases at J, with 18 bases between the two ends. Germline loops: CDR1 LNHDA, CDR2 SQIVND (reference sequence). There are 14 residues in the CDR3.